The present entry profiles one T cell receptor (beta chain) with its context. Its antigen is unidentified. The V end lost 4 bases, the J end lost 1 base, and 16 bases lay between the germline ends. CDR1 and CDR2 from the germline V gene are GTSNPN and SVGIG (reference sequence). The length of the CDR3 is 15 residues. This sample was included in a study of regulatory T cells in long-lasting Graves disease. Through Arm-PCR of CDR3 regions and iRepertoire HTBI primers, TCR beta libraries were built. How the authors handled the data: Throughout the samples, researchers identified about 56 TRBV and approximately 13 TRBJ segments. Via MiXCR, TCRdb re-called the multiplex PCR reads, giving one row per CDR3 protein. What appears here as the V and J calls and clone size reflects TCRdb's work, not the paper's. The repertoire includes 350,000 to 500,000 distinct CDR3 sequences, 21% of them detected once, and roughly an eighth sits in the top ten.

Noted time point: persistent/refractory GD, antithyroid drugs over 5 years with positive TRAb. From PBMCs, RNA was extracted and then used to make the TCR library. In Xi'an, China, an endocrinology department was the source of patients. Study-wide results and limits: Persistent disease preferred TRBV28, TRBJ1-2 and TRBJ2-5; new disease, TRBV20-1 and TRBJ2-1.

The input for sequencing was peripheral blood mononuclear cells (PBMCs), taken when the disease was refractory, from a patient treated with antithyroid drugs. The rearrangement joins TRBV30 to TRBJ1-1, with D unresolved. This clonotype originated in a female donor with Graves disease. The DNA of the CDR3 is TGTGCCTGGACCGCCGCCGGAAAGTCGAACACTGAAGCTTTCTTT. It translates to CAWTAAGKSNTEAFF.